Below are 15 T cell receptor beta chains sequenced from a single sample in a study of T cell responses to AZD1222 COVID-19 vaccine. The assay was immunoSEQ multiplex PCR, and TCRdb's table has in-frame clones only and misses some. The data show about 140,000 clones, 89% seen once. The material sequenced was peripheral blood, taken on day 0 of AZD1222 vaccination. The source of these receptors is an adult in good health.

The count of this clone is one. The chain couples TRBV19 to TRBJ2-7, with 7 bases aligning to TRBD1. CDR1 LNHDA and CDR2 SQIVND come from the germline V gene (reference sequence). The CDR3 length is 15 residues. V was pared by 1 base and J by 5 bases, with 8 bases of the junction left unmatched. CDR3 loop: CASSIGTGWMDEQYF. CDR3 nucleotide sequence: TGTGCCAGTAGTATAGGGACAGGATGGATGGACGAGCAGTACTTC.

The chain uses TRBV6-2 or TRBV6-3 and TRBJ1-4, with D hard to call. Germline values: CDR1 MNHEY, CDR2 SVGEGT. There are 17 residues in the CDR3. Trimming stripped 0 bases from V and 0 bases from J, with 11 bases between. The CDR3 nucleotides read TGTGCCAGCAGTTACTCGGCAGATCCTGCAACTAATGAAAAACTGTTTTTT. This gives the protein CASSYSADPATNEKLFF.

CDR3 DNA sequence: TGTGCCAGCAGCTTCTACAATAGGGGAGCATCTAACTATGGCTACACCTTC. Protein sequence: CASSFYNRGASNYGYTF. The genes are TRBV5-4 and TRBJ1-2; TRBD1 is a possible D gene (5 bases). V was trimmed by 2 bases and J by 0 bases, leaving 17 bases between them. The CDR3 covers 17 residues. From germline, CDR1 is SGHNT and CDR2 YYREEE (reference sequence).

This clone was seen once. This chain connects TRBV15 to TRBJ1-5; 8 bases map to TRBD1. The CDR3 spans 15 residues. The junction had 8 bases not matched to a gene; V was cut back by 7 bases and J by 3 bases. Germline CDR1 reads LNHNV; CDR2 reads YYDKDF (reference sequence). CDR3 region: CATMASDRVNQPQHF. The CDR3 coding sequence is TGTGCCACCATGGCGTCGGACAGGGTCAATCAGCCCCAGCATTTT.

This chain uses TRBV11-2 with TRBJ2-6; 7 nucleotides match TRBD2. The germline gives CDR1 SGHAT, CDR2 FQNNGV. The CDR3 is made up of 15 amino acids. J lost 2 bases, V lost 5 bases, and 3 bases had no gene match. The CDR3 region is CASSRGGAGANVLTF. In DNA, the CDR3 is TGTGCCAGCAGCCGGGGAGGGGCTGGGGCCAACGTCCTGACTTTC.

The V gene is TRBV30, the J gene TRBJ2-2, with 7 bases fitting TRBD1. Germline loops: CDR1 GTSNPN, CDR2 SVGIG (reference sequence). J was trimmed by 5 bases and V by 3 bases; bases with no gene match: 18. This CDR3 spans 18 amino acids. The CDR3 here is CAWRRERGPNFSTGELFF. The CDR3 DNA reads as TGTGCCTGGAGGCGTGAAAGGGGGCCCAACTTTAGTACCGGGGAGCTGTTTTTT.

The chain recombines TRBV7-3 with TRBJ2-5, with 8 bases lining up with TRBD2. V shed 4 bases, J shed 4 bases, and the junction held 5 bases outside the gene matches. Germline CDR1 is SGHTA and CDR2 is FQGTGA. This CDR3 comprises 14 residues. The CDR3 loop is CASSSSGRGETQYF. CDR3 DNA: TGTGCCAGCAGCTCTAGCGGGCGTGGAGAGACCCAGTACTTC.

The chain couples TRBV20-1 to TRBJ1-1; D is unclear. Germline-derived CDR1 and CDR2 are DFQATT and SNEGSKA (reference sequence). This CDR3 spans 13 amino acids. Trimming shortened V by 3 bases and J by 0 bases, and 8 bases separated the two germline ends. The CDR3 protein is CSASWRLNTEAFF. CDR3 in DNA: TGCAGTGCTAGTTGGCGGCTGAACACTGAAGCTTTCTTT.

This chain joins TRBV4-3 and TRBJ2-7; TRBD2 might be the D (6 bases). The germline V gene has CDR1 LGHNA and CDR2 YSLEER. The V end was cut by 6 bases, the J end by 2 bases, with 14 bases between. This CDR3 has 14 amino acids. The CDR3 nucleotides are TGCGCCAGCAGTCTAACTAGCTCAACCTACGAGCAGTACTTC. It yields the protein CASSLTSSTYEQYF.

CDR3 sequence (DNA): TGCGCCAGCAGCTTGGATAAGTCCTTCGGAAACACCATATATTTT. It translates to CASSLDKSFGNTIYF. This chain links TRBV5-1 with TRBJ1-3; D remains ambiguous. Trimming shortened V by 0 bases and J by 4 bases, and 11 bases separated the two germline ends. This CDR3 is 15 amino acids long. Per germline, CDR1 SGHRS and CDR2 YFSETQ.

In this sample, this clone turned up once. This chain uses TRBV6-2 or TRBV6-3 with TRBJ1-5, with D unclear. Trimming pared 4 bases from V and 5 bases from J, leaving 18 bases between. The CDR3 is made up of 16 amino acids. Germline V gene data show CDR1 as MNHEY and CDR2 as SVGEGT. The CDR3 here is CASSSPTASGYQPQHF. The CDR3 nucleotides read TGTGCCAGCAGTTCGCCCACCGCTTCGGGCTATCAGCCCCAGCATTTT.

The V call is TRBV5-1, the J call TRBJ1-2; D gene unclear. This CDR3 has 13 residues. Germline values: CDR1 SGHRS, CDR2 YFSETQ. V was trimmed by 3 bases and J by 0 bases, leaving 6 bases between them. CDR3 amino acids: CASSSQANYGYTF. CDR3 coding DNA: TGCGCCAGCAGCTCGCAGGCTAACTATGGCTACACCTTC.

This clone was recorded only once. The rearrangement links TRBV6-5 to TRBJ2-5, with no clear D. The V gene lost 4 bases and the J gene lost 3 bases, with 3 bases spanning the gap. The germline V gene has CDR1 MNHEY and CDR2 SVGAGI. The length of the CDR3 is 11 residues. DNA for the CDR3: TGTGCCAGCAGTTTCAAAGAGACCCAGTACTTC. Residues: CASSFKETQYF.

This clone is a singleton in its sample. This rearrangement joins TRBV5-1 to TRBJ1-6; D call uncertain. CDR3 size: 16 residues. Per the germline V gene, CDR1 is SGHRS and CDR2 is YFSETQ. Trimming took off 3 bases at V and 8 bases at J, with 18 bases between the two ends. CDR3 in amino acids: CASSWREVVGDSPLHF. In DNA form, the CDR3 reads TGCGCCAGCAGCTGGAGGGAGGTCGTCGGGGATTCACCCCTCCACTTT.

The chain couples TRBV5-1 to TRBJ2-7; perhaps TRBD1 as D (5 bases). Trimming took off 3 bases at V and 6 bases at J, with 13 bases between the two ends. The germline gives CDR1 SGHRS, CDR2 YFSETQ. CDR3 length: 13 amino acids. The CDR3 DNA reads as TGCGCCAGCAGCTACACAGGTACCGGCGAGCAGTACTTC. Protein sequence: CASSYTGTGEQYF. Supplemented by reference TRBV5-1 and TRBJ2-7, the full variable domain reads KAGVTQTPRYLIKTRGQQVTLSCSPISGHRSVSWYQQTPGQGLQFLFEYFSETQRNKGNFPGRFSGRQFSNSRSEMNVSTLELGDSALYLCASSYTGTGEQYFGPGTRLTVT.